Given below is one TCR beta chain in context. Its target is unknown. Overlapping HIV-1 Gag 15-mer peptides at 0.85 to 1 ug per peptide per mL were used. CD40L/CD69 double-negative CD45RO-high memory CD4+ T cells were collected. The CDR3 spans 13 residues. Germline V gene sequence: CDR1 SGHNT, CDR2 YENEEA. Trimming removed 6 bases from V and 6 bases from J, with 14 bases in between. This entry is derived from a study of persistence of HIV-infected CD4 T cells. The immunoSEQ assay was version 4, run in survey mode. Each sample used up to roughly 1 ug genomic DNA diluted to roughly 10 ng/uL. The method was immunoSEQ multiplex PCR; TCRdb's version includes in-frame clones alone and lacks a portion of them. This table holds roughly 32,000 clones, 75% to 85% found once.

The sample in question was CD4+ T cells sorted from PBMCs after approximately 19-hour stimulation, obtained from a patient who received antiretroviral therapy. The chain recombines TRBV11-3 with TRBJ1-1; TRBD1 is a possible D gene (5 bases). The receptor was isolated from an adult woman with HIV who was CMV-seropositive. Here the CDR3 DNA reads TGTGCCAGCAGTAACATAAGGGACGCTGAAGCTTTCTTT. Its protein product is CASSNIRDAEAFF.